Given below is one TCR beta chain in context. The data were obtained in a study of blood T cell repertoires in COVID-19. The overall study: The samples span acute and convalescent COVID-19 from the United States, Italy and Spain. Sources were T cells, B-cell-depleted T cells, or PBMCs; the material itself was cDNA or gDNA.

Looked up from germline, CDR1 is SGHRS and CDR2 is YFSETQ. J lost 2 bases, V lost 2 bases, and 11 bases had no gene match. The CDR3 runs 17 residues. Patients of the Seattle cohort, enrolled during active infection, were followed longitudinally. Per the original methods: Amplification from reference gene primers served as the basis for estimated nucleated cell counts. The assay was immunoSEQ multiplex PCR, and TCRdb's table has in-frame clones only and misses some. D and trimming were read from the DNA, whereas the V and J calls and clone size are those reported in that table. The sample has 180,000 or so clones, roughly 81% seen once.

This chain links TRBV5-1 with TRBJ2-5; 8 bases fit TRBD2. The source of this sequence is a woman of 80 years or more with COVID-19, enrolled during active disease. Input material: peripheral blood. CDR3 loop: CASSFSPTSDGQETQYF. CDR3 sequence (DNA): TGCGCCAGCAGCTTTTCCCCGACTAGCGATGGGCAAGAGACCCAGTACTTC.